The present TCR beta chain was sequenced within a study of radiation and T cells in renal cell carcinoma. Time point denoted: baseline pretreatment blood. Treatment: 15 Gy SBRT to primary tumor, nephrectomy 4 weeks later. This clone qualifies as medium-sized. Germline V lookup: CDR1 LGHNA, CDR2 YSLEER. The V and J ends lost 0 bases and 5 bases respectively, with 11 bases between them. The CDR3 is 16 amino acids. Profiled with immunoSEQ multiplex PCR; TCRdb holds only in-frame clones, not every one. The sample lists about 140,000 clones, around four fifths occurring once. The TCR originated in a woman aged 45-65 years with renal cell carcinoma. The V and J genes are TRBV4-3 and TRBJ1-6; D remains ambiguous. This specimen was blood, taken from a patient whose treatment included radiotherapy and nephrectomy. CDR3 nucleotides: TGCGCCAGCAGCCAAGATAGAGGGCAGAATAATTCACCCCTCCACTTT. Translation gives CASSQDRGQNNSPLHF.